Sequencing of this T cell receptor (beta chain) was carried out in a study of blood T cells in healthy people across ages. Study-wide results and limits: The percentage of naive T cells correlated strongly with TCR beta diversity.

Using a J-beta primer mix together with a sample-barcoded 5' primer, a second PCR was run for about 7 to 12 cycles. TCRdb re-analysed the 5' RACE reads in MiXCR, keeping a single row per CDR3 protein. The data hold some 1.8 million distinct CDR3 sequences, with about 39% observed a single time. The germline V gene encodes CDR1 DFQATT and CDR2 SNEGSKA (reference sequence). V was trimmed by 0 bases and J by 4 bases, leaving 10 bases between them. CDR3 length: 15 residues. There are a few counts of this clonotype. Its antigen is still unknown. The sequence was obtained from a human donor in good health. V gene TRBV20-1 combines with J gene TRBJ2-6; D gene uncertain. The sample taken for sequencing was blood. The CDR3 loop reads CSAREKSWGANVLTF. In DNA form, the CDR3 reads TGCAGTGCTAGAGAAAAGTCATGGGGGGCCAACGTCCTGACTTTC.